The present T cell receptor beta chain was sequenced within a study of T cell changes during pregnancy in multiple sclerosis. TCRdb's copy holds only in-frame clones and misses some; the assay was immunoSEQ multiplex PCR. The table includes tens of thousands of clones, 91% detected once. V lost 5 bases to trimming and J lost 4 bases, with 12 bases between them. Germline CDR1 MNHNS, CDR2 SASEGT. The CDR3 is 13 amino acids. This chain uses TRBV6-1 with TRBJ2-7; weak D call: TRBD1 (5 bases). Sequenced here: CD8+ T cells from peripheral blood mononuclear cells, sampled before pregnancy. The receptor's source is a female donor with multiple sclerosis, enrolled in a pregnancy study. CDR3 loop: CASSHRQIYEQYF. CDR3 nucleotide sequence: TGTGCCAGCAGTCACCGACAGATATACGAGCAGTACTTC.